Below, one T cell receptor beta chain is given with its context. Its recognized antigen is unknown. One base away there is no much larger clone; base qualities are not given. Counted from cysteine to phenylalanine, this CDR3 has 16 amino acids. The CDR3 DNA has 48 bases and is translated from base 1. Based on the germline V gene, the CDR1 and CDR2 sequences are SGHDN and FVKESK. At the junction V is shortened by 4 bases and J by 5 bases; bases outside the gene matches: 11. The entry originates in a study of shared clonotypes between healthy human individuals (TCRdb year 2020). Study-wide context: Three men and two women, aged 18 to 49 years, made up the cohort. Per donor, three plates each were used for CD4 naive and CD4 memory, two for CD8 naive, and one for CD8 memory. To estimate repertoire size and how much clonotypes are shared between individuals, the study performed deep sequencing of blood TCR repertoires from a few healthy adults. Different laboratories and diverse techniques were used to prepare libraries and sequence TCR repertoires, to increase sequencing depth and limit assay-specific biases. Each donor's leukapheresis produced roughly between roughly 0.85 and 9 billion PBMCs.

Using the deep immunoSEQ assay, multiplex PCR amplified TCR CDR3 regions from genomic DNA. Genomic DNA extracted from each cell subset was distributed evenly over all wells of several immunoSEQ 96-well plates, and each plate served as one replicate. For sorted subsets, each replicate PCR was loaded with roughly 190 ng genomic DNA, equivalent to about 30,000 T cell genomes. Purified libraries were measured with a Qubit 3.0 fluorometer, size-checked on a Bioanalyzer 2100, and measured again with the KAPA Library Quantification kit. Every immunoSEQ 96-well plate was sequenced on a dedicated single-read 150-cycle Illumina NextSeq 550 flow cell. The source study handled its data this way. The immunoSEQ output contained only junctional sequences without quality scores, so filtering could not match that applied to full-length reads. Sequences were annotated with PyIR, a Python wrapper for IgBLAST v1.9, and V/J genes and CDR3 were assigned using IMGT germline references. Reads with weak V/J assignments (E-value above 1e-6), missing CDR3, stop codons, out-of-frame junctions, or ambiguous translated residues were removed. V3J clonotypes were defined as sequences sharing the same inferred V gene, J gene, and CDR3 amino acid sequence. Percentage overlap between repertoires was computed as shared unique clonotypes divided by the size of the smaller repertoire. Three approaches were used to assess repertoire richness: RTK rarefaction, the Chao1 estimator, and Recon v2.1 estimates of unobserved clonotypes. OLGA was used to compute generation probabilities for all TCRbeta clonotypes that the gDNA method yielded from several donors. Sourced from immuneACCESS, this table was stored by TCRdb with only in-frame sequences that have V and J called. A share of the clones is absent; for the studies checked, an unresolved V gene accounts for under half, and the remainder has no known explanation. V and J calls and clone size are given by that table; D and trimming were obtained from the DNA. The sample table contains a few hundred thousand clones; only one count was recorded for about 97% of them. The ten largest clones capture roughly 0.05% of the sample.

The donors were healthy, HIV-negative adults who had no recently reported acute infections or vaccinations. Every donor was a Caucasian adult living in Nashville, Tennessee, USA. CD4+ T cells were enriched by magnetic negative selection; naive cells were then positively selected on CD45RA, and the negative fraction formed the memory subset. Blood was obtained by leukapheresis, after which PBMCs were separated by Ficoll-Histopaque density gradient centrifugation and cryopreserved in liquid nitrogen vapor phase. Purity and quantity of every magnetically sorted T cell population were checked by analytical flow cytometry. Genomic DNA was isolated from every sorted fraction and measured by UV absorbance on a Nanodrop 2000c. Study-level results and caveats: Because the study included a small number of donors, the genetic and exposure-history diversity represented was limited. Sampling was limited to blood, and TCR repertoires in tissue likely differ from TCR repertoires in blood. Even with the large sequencing depth, rarefaction of the sorted-subset datasets indicated that sequencing was incomplete. Clonotypes shared by all four sorted-subset donors showed higher generation probabilities than non-shared clonotypes. Naive subsets generally had larger estimated clonotype richness than memory subsets did. Across four donors, roughly 5.1% of naive CD4, more than 3% of naive CD8, about 2.3% of memory CD4, and approximately 0.4% of memory CD8 clonotypes were shared. Pairwise subsampling indicated that sequencing depth was expected to affect the degree of clonotype sharing among donors.

The chain is encoded by TRBV14 joined to TRBJ2-7; the junction holds 10 bases that match TRBD2. The material sequenced was naive CD4+ T cells sorted from blood. The meaning of the sample's cell subset or site label: CD45RA+ positively selected. The clonotype was recovered from a woman younger than 45 in good health. CDR3 protein: CASSPSSSGRVNEQYF. The nucleotide sequence reads as follows: TGTGCCAGCAGCCCGTCGTCTAGCGGGAGAGTTAACGAGCAGTACTTC.